These T cell receptor beta chains were read from a single sample in a study of radiation and T cells in renal cell carcinoma. Method: immunoSEQ multiplex PCR; TCRdb's copy keeps in-frame clones and lacks some. The data contain approximately 51,000 clones, around 83% of them seen just once; the ten biggest clones take up roughly a third. This specimen was blood, taken from a patient whose treatment included radiotherapy and nephrectomy. The source of these receptors is a woman between 70 and 85 years old with renal cell carcinoma. The CDR3 runs from the conserved cysteine through the conserved F or W. D genes are given only for firm matches. For some rows the clone size is stated as once, few or many, or as a class when expanded; others skip it.

TRBV29-1	TRBJ2-1	TRBD2	.	TGCAGCGTCGCCGGACTAGCGGGGGGTAACTACAATGAGCAGTTCTTC	CSVAGLAGGNYNEQFF
TRBV14	TRBJ2-7	.	.	TGTGCCAGCAGCCAAGCCGGGGTGCAGTACTTC	CASSQAGVQYF
TRBV4-1	TRBJ1-2	.	.	TGCGCCAGCAGCCAAGTAGTTCGGACAGTCCTCCAATATGGCTACACCTTC	CASSQVVRTVLQYGYTF
TRBV5-1	TRBJ2-7	TRBD2	few	TGCGCCAGCAGCTTGGATGGGACTAGCGGGGCCCGCGAGCAGTACTTC	CASSLDGTSGAREQYF
TRBV10-3	TRBJ2-7	.	.	TGTGCCATCAGTGAGGTACAGGGCCTTTCCTACGAGCAGTACTTC	CAISEVQGLSYEQYF
TRBV30	TRBJ2-6	.	.	TGTGCCTACCGGTCCTCTGGGGCCAACGTCCTGACTTTC	CAYRSSGANVLTF
TRBV29-1	TRBJ2-3	TRBD1	few	TGCAGCGTTGAGCCACCACAGGGGAACACAGATACGCAGTATTTT	CSVEPPQGNTDTQYF
TRBV5-6	TRBJ1-1	TRBD1	.	TGTGCCAGCAGCACCTTGACAGGGTTGACAGAAGCTTTCTTT	CASSTLTGLTEAFF
TRBV5-1	TRBJ1-1	TRBD1	.	TGCGCCAGCAGCTCCGAGACAGGGTTCACTGAAGCTTTCTTT	CASSSETGFTEAFF
TRBV7-9	TRBJ1-3	TRBD1	.	TGTGCCAGTTCGACAGGGGATACTAACACCATATATTTT	CASSTGDTNTIYF
TRBV2	TRBJ2-5	.	.	TGTGCCAGCAGTAGGGGAAGCGAGACCCAGTACTTC	CASSRGSETQYF
TRBV5-6	TRBJ2-1	.	.	TGTGCCAGCAGCTTGGGGGCCTCCCTGGGACCCATCAATGAGCAGTTCTTC	CASSLGASLGPINEQFF
TRBV25-1	TRBJ2-3	TRBD2	.	TGTGCCAGTCCGAAAAAAGGGACTAGCGGGAGCACAGATACGCAGTATTTT	CASPKKGTSGSTDTQYF
TRBV7-9	TRBJ2-1	.	.	TGTGCCAGCAGCCCCCGGGATAGCGCCTACAATGAGCAGTTCTTC	CASSPRDSAYNEQFF
TRBV12-2	TRBJ2-7	.	.	TGTGCAAGTCGCCTCGGGGAGGGTGGGCAGCTTTACGAGCAGTACTTC	CASRLGEGGQLYEQYF
TRBV9	TRBJ2-7	TRBD2	.	TGTGCCAGCAGCGTAACGGGACTAGCGGGACCGGGGGACGAGCAGTACTTC	CASSVTGLAGPGDEQYF
TRBV7-2	TRBJ2-6	.	.	TGTGCCAGCAGCTTCCCTGGGGCCAACGTCCTGACTTTC	CASSFPGANVLTF
TRBV4-1	TRBJ1-1	.	.	TGCGCCAGCAGACCGGGCAGACCCGTTAGGATGAACACTGAAGCTTTCTTT	CASRPGRPVRMNTEAFF
TRBV5-6	TRBJ2-1	TRBD2	.	TGTGCCAGCAGCTTGACGGCTAGCGGGGGGTTAGACAATGAGCAGTTCTTC	CASSLTASGGLDNEQFF
TRBV5-1	TRBJ2-3	.	.	TGCGCCAGCAGCTTGGACGGAGATACGCAGTATTTT	CASSLDGDTQYF
TRBV28	TRBJ2-7	.	.	TGTGCCAGCAGCCTCGTGGCGGGGGCTTCCTACGAGCAGTACTTC	CASSLVAGASYEQYF
TRBV29-1	TRBJ1-2	.	.	TGCAGCGCCGAAGGTGGGGTTGGGGGCTACACCTTC	CSAEGGVGGYTF
TRBV7-2	TRBJ1-2	.	.	TGTGCCAGCAGCTTCGACGCTAACTATGGCTACACCTTC	CASSFDANYGYTF
TRBV2	TRBJ2-7	.	.	TGTGCCAGCAGTGAAGGTCTAGTCGGGACCTACGAGCAGTACTTC	CASSEGLVGTYEQYF
TRBV5-4	TRBJ2-4	.	.	TGTGCCAGCAGTCGGGGGACAGCCGACGCCAAAAACATTCAGTACTTC	CASSRGTADAKNIQYF
TRBV14	TRBJ2-2	.	.	TGTGCCAGCAGCGGCTGGGACACCGGGGAGCTGTTTTTT	CASSGWDTGELFF
TRBV7-9	TRBJ2-5	.	.	TGTGCCAGCAGCCCCGGTGGGAGGACCCAGTACTTC	CASSPGGRTQYF
TRBV19	TRBJ2-7	.	.	TGTGCCAGTAGTCGGGGCATAGAGGGCGAGCAGTACTTC	CASSRGIEGEQYF
TRBV29-1	TRBJ2-5	TRBD1	.	TGCAGCGTTAGACAGGGAGAAGAGACCCAGTACTTC	CSVRQGEETQYF
TRBV27	TRBJ2-3	.	.	TGTGCCAGCAGTTTAGCGGTGGGGGATACGCAGTATTTT	CASSLAVGDTQYF
TRBV29-1	TRBJ2-3	TRBD2	.	TGCAGCGTTATCTGGACTAGCGGGTCCACAGATACGCAGTATTTT	CSVIWTSGSTDTQYF
TRBV11-2	TRBJ2-7	TRBD1	.	TGTGCCAGCAGCACCGGGACAGGGGGCGAGTACTTC	CASSTGTGGEYF
TRBV4-2	TRBJ2-5	.	.	TGTGCCAGCAGCCCTCGACAGTACGGAGGTGGTGAGACCCAGTACTTC	CASSPRQYGGGETQYF
TRBV21-1	TRBJ2-1	.	.	TGTGCCAGCAGCAAAAAGATCCCCTTAGCGGGAGGAAGCTACAATGAGCAGTTCTTC	CASSKKIPLAGGSYNEQFF
TRBV10-1	TRBJ1-2	.	.	TGCGCCAGCAGACAGGCGGCCCTCCTCCTTGGCTACACCTTC	CASRQAALLLGYTF
TRBV29-1	TRBJ2-5	.	.	TGCAGCGTTGCTACCCAAGAGACCCAGTACTTC	CSVATQETQYF
TRBV5-1	TRBJ2-7	TRBD2	.	TGCGCCAGCAGCTTGGCTGCGGGAGCGACCTACGAGCAGTACTTC	CASSLAAGATYEQYF
TRBV5-3	TRBJ1-2	.	.	TGTGCCAGAAGCCGAGTTTTGTACATCCCTAACTATGGCTACACCTTC	CARSRVLYIPNYGYTF
TRBV7-6	TRBJ2-3	TRBD2	.	TGTGCCAGCAGCTCCTTGCGGGAGGCTACAGATACGCAGTATTTT	CASSSLREATDTQYF
TRBV5-1	TRBJ2-2	.	.	TGCGCCAGCAGCTTGGGATCACAGGCGGCCACCGGGGAGCTGTTTTTT	CASSLGSQAATGELFF
TRBV6-5	TRBJ2-7	TRBD2	.	TGTGCCAGCAGTTACGGCACAACTAGCGGGGGCCTCGAGCAGTACTTC	CASSYGTTSGGLEQYF
TRBV5-6	TRBJ2-6	.	.	TGTGCCAGCAGCTTGGCTGGGGCCAACGTCCTGACTTTC	CASSLAGANVLTF
TRBV6-1	TRBJ2-5	TRBD2	.	TGTGCCAGCAGTGATAAAAGTGGACTAGCGGATCAAGAGACCCAGTACTTC	CASSDKSGLADQETQYF
TRBV7-2	TRBJ1-2	.	few	TGTGCCAGCAGCCCGACAAGACAGACCTCTAACTATGGCTACACCTTC	CASSPTRQTSNYGYTF
TRBV5-1	TRBJ1-2	TRBD1	.	TGCGCCAGCAGCTTGGAGTGGGACAGCTATGGCTACACCTTC	CASSLEWDSYGYTF
TRBV2	TRBJ2-7	.	few	TGTGCCAGCAGTGAGAAACAGGGTTACTACGAGCAGTACTTC	CASSEKQGYYEQYF
TRBV11-3	TRBJ2-3	TRBD2	.	TGTGCCAGCAGCCCTCGGACTAGCTCCAGCACAGATACGCAGTATTTT	CASSPRTSSSTDTQYF
TRBV4-3	TRBJ2-3	.	.	TGCGCCAGCAGCTTTTTACTCCTCAAGGATACGCAGTATTTT	CASSFLLLKDTQYF
TRBV14	TRBJ2-7	.	.	TGTGCCAGCAGCCAGAGGGGGAATCACTACGAGCAGTACTTC	CASSQRGNHYEQYF